This record covers a single TCR beta chain. The data originate from a study of blood T cell repertoires in COVID-19. The overall study: The cDNA or gDNA used as material had been derived from T cells, B-cell-depleted T cells, or PBMCs.

The age range of participants was about 18 to 90 years, with residence in approximately 25 US areas. Per the germline V gene, CDR1 is MNHEY and CDR2 is SVGAGI. The CDR3 consists of 16 residues. V was shortened by 4 bases and J by 1 base, with 16 bases between the two germline ends. Authors' analysis steps: The assay estimated nucleated cells by amplifying reference gene primers. Clones were read by immunoSEQ multiplex PCR, and TCRdb kept only the in-frame ones, dropping some. V, J and clone size derive from that table, while D and trimming were established from the DNA sequence. Of some 180,000 clones in the sample, approximately 80% are singletons; the top ten hold roughly 14%.

Material for sequencing was PBMCs or T cells enriched from blood (not recorded which). J is TRBJ1-2 and V is TRBV6-5, with a possible D match to TRBD1 (5 bases). This receptor was obtained from a man aged 60 to 75 who had been exposed to COVID-19. The CDR3 region is CASSLSAGPINYGYTF. The CDR3 DNA sequence: TGTGCCAGCAGTTTGTCGGCAGGGCCCATTAACTATGGCTACACCTTC.